The source of this T cell receptor beta chain is a study of metastatic and nonmetastatic thyroid tumors. The germline V gene encodes CDR1 LGHNA and CDR2 YSLEER. This CDR3 is 16 amino acids long. TCRdb re-called the PCR reads through MiXCR. The data show tens of thousands of clones, roughly 18% seen once. Remarks on this clone: The antigen remains unidentified. Its ends do not fully match the called genes, so a read error is possible.

Thyroid surgery was performed in patients who had received no treatment beforehand. Study-wide points: Compared with benign nodules, malignant thyroid tumors were reported to have significantly higher TCR beta diversity in both blood and tumor.

The specimen was adjacent normal tissue. The chain joins TRBV4-3 to TRBJ2-2; TRBD2 matches at 8 bases. This clonotype was obtained from a male donor with papillary thyroid cancer or a benign thyroid nodule (not recorded which). Some clones in this sample may be carry-over from other donors' samples. In DNA form, the CDR3 reads TGCGCTAGCATTCAAGCCCCGGGACTAGATGGCGGGGAGCTGTTTTTT. Encoded protein: CASIQAPGLDGGELFF.